Below are 14 T cell receptor beta chains sequenced from a single sample in a study of type 1 and type 2 diabetes patients. Genomic DNA was the PCR template. Multiplex PCR with 30 forward and 13 reverse primers amplified the TCR beta CDR3. Each CDR3 protein gets one entry after TCRdb re-called the multiplex PCR reads with MiXCR. The repertoire includes fewer than 350,000 distinct CDR3 sequences, around 47% of them detected once, and roughly 15% sits in the top ten. The sample comprised peripheral blood mononuclear cells (PBMCs). These receptors all come from a young man with type 2 diabetes.

This clonotype has at least ten counts. The V and J genes are TRBV19 and TRBJ2-6, with D perhaps matching TRBD1 (6 bases). Trimming stripped 6 bases from V and 0 bases from J, with 9 bases between. The length of the CDR3 is 15 residues. Germline assignment: CDR1 LNHDA and CDR2 SQIVND (reference sequence). CDR3 sequence reads: CASRDSYSGANVLTF. In DNA form, the CDR3 reads TGTGCCAGTAGGGACAGCTACTCTGGGGCCAACGTCCTGACTTTC.

This chain connects TRBV7-9 to TRBJ2-3; 10 positions agree with TRBD2. Germline CDR1 reads SEHNR; CDR2 reads FQNEAQ (reference sequence). The CDR3 has 16 amino acids. V lost 4 bases to trimming and J lost 5 bases; unmatched junction nucleotides: 9. The CDR3: CASSSLVAGGVDTQYF. As DNA, the CDR3 is TGTGCCAGCAGCTCCTTGGTAGCGGGGGGCGTAGATACGCAGTATTTT.

The V and J genes are TRBV7-3 and TRBJ2-3; D unclear. This CDR3 comprises 13 residues. The V gene lost 5 bases and the J gene lost 1 base, with 7 bases spanning the gap. CDR1 SGHTA and CDR2 FQGTGA come from the germline V gene. The CDR3 sequence: CASSTQGTDTQYF. DNA of the CDR3: TGTGCCAGCAGCACCCAGGGCACAGATACGCAGTATTTT. The full variable domain, completed using reference TRBV7-3 and TRBJ2-3, is GAGVSQTPSNKVTEKGKYVELRCDPISGHTALYWYRQSLGQGPEFLIYFQGTGAADDSGLPNDRFFAVRPEGSVSTLKIQRTERGDSAVYLCASSTQGTDTQYFGPGTRLTVL.

This chain uses TRBV7-2 with TRBJ2-7; possibly TRBD2 for D (5 bases). Between the trimmed V and J ends, which lost 1 base and 6 bases, there was a span of 16 bases. The CDR3 is 15 residues long. Looked up from germline, CDR1 is SGHTA and CDR2 is FQGNSA. DNA of the CDR3: TGTGCCAGCAGCTTAGTGGTTAGCGAAGGCCGCGAGCAGTACTTC. The encoded protein is CASSLVVSEGREQYF.

This clonotype was seen more than once but under ten times. The CDR3 nucleotides are TGTGCCAGCAGTAGCCTCCCGGGACAGGGTCTTGTGAAAGCTTTCTTT. Amino acids: CASSSLPGQGLVKAFF. The rearrangement uses TRBV6-6 and TRBJ1-1; 9 nucleotides agree with TRBD1. The CDR3 totals 16 residues. The germline V gene encodes CDR1 MNHNY and CDR2 SVGAGI (reference sequence). V shed 5 bases and J 9 bases; nucleotides not matched to a gene: 16.

This clonotype was counted once. The gene calls are TRBV12-3 or TRBV12-4 and TRBJ1-1; D remains ambiguous. V lost 5 bases and J lost 4, with 11 bases in between. CDR3 length: 13 residues. CDR3 loop: CASSLLGFTEAFF. The DNA of the CDR3 is TGTGCCAGCAGTCTGTTGGGGTTCACTGAAGCTTTCTTT.

This chain joins TRBV19 and TRBJ2-7; 7 bases match TRBD1. Unmatched junction bases numbered 9, after V lost 7 bases and J lost 0 bases. The germline V gene encodes CDR1 LNHDA and CDR2 SQIVND (reference sequence). The CDR3 loop spans 15 amino acids. The chain's CDR3 is CASTKDRDGSYEQYF. The CDR3 DNA reads TGTGCCAGTACCAAAGACAGGGATGGCTCCTACGAGCAGTACTTC.

The rearrangement joins TRBV7-2 to TRBJ2-3, with 7 nucleotides matching TRBD1. Germline CDR1 is SGHTA and CDR2 is FQGNSA. Germline trimming cut 5 bases from V and 0 bases from J; bases unmatched to any gene: 5. The CDR3 covers 15 residues. The CDR3 DNA sequence: TGTGCCAGCAGCCAAGACAGGGTTAGCACAGATACGCAGTATTTT. Amino acids: CASSQDRVSTDTQYF.

This chain joins TRBV7-9 and TRBJ2-7; no reliable D call. The V end was cut by 2 bases, the J end by 2 bases, with 16 bases between. Germline CDR1 is SEHNR and CDR2 is FQNEAQ (reference sequence). This CDR3 contains 16 residues. The DNA for the CDR3 is TGTGCCAGCAGCTTATCTTCCGGATACAGAGCCTACGAGCAGTACTTC. Protein product: CASSLSSGYRAYEQYF.

The rearrangement uses TRBV7-2 and TRBJ2-1; D is perhaps TRBD1 or TRBD2 (5 bases each). The V end lost 5 bases, the J end lost 5 bases, and 16 bases lay between the germline ends. The CDR3 runs to 15 residues. The V gene's germline CDR1 is SGHTA and CDR2 FQGNSA. CDR3: CASSIRDAPNNEQFF. Here the CDR3 DNA reads TGTGCCAGCAGCATCCGGGACGCACCTAACAATGAGCAGTTCTTC.

This clonotype was detected only a few times. V is TRBV7-2 and J is TRBJ2-7; 7 bases line up with TRBD1. The V and J ends lost 10 bases and 4 bases, in that order; junction bases with no gene match: 16. This CDR3 spans 15 amino acids. The germline gives CDR1 SGHTA, CDR2 FQGNSA. This chain's CDR3 is CATSWMGTAGYEQYF. CDR3 in DNA: TGTGCCACCAGTTGGATGGGGACAGCTGGGTACGAGCAGTACTTC.

The genes are TRBV27 and TRBJ2-7; D uncertain. Germline V lookup: CDR1 MNHEY, CDR2 SMNVEV (reference sequence). Trimming stripped 4 bases from V and 0 bases from J, with 10 bases between. This CDR3 has 14 residues. The CDR3 DNA is TGTGCCAGCAGTTATCAGCCTAGCTCCTACGAGCAGTACTTC. It translates to CASSYQPSSYEQYF.

The chain uses TRBV10-1 and TRBJ2-5, with D possibly matching TRBD1 (8 bases). Germline V CDR1 and CDR2: WNHNN, SYGVQD (reference sequence). The CDR3 runs 13 residues. Trimming removed 8 bases at V and 4 bases at J, with 14 bases between. CDR3 in DNA: TGCGCCAGCGGACAGGGAGGGTCAGAGACCCAGTACTTC. It is translated as CASGQGGSETQYF.

Worth noting for this clonotype: One end of the junction fails to match germline, which may point to a read error. V usage is TRBV10-3 and J usage is TRBJ2-3, with D possibly called TRBD1 or TRBD2 (6 bases each). The germline CDR1 and CDR2 sequences are ENHRY and SYGVKD. This CDR3 spans 15 amino acids. The DNA for the CDR3 is TGTGCCACCAGTGATAACGGATTAGGGGGGGATACGCAGTATTTT. Protein sequence: CATSDNGLGGDTQYF.